These 4 T cell receptor beta chains were all obtained from the same sample, sequenced in a study of T cell repertoires in cytomegalovirus infection. These receptors have no known antigen. TCRdb re-analysed the reads in MiXCR, keeping a single row per CDR3 protein. The sample carries approximately 990,000 distinct CDR3 sequences, about a third recorded once. This sample comprised cultured CD8+ T cells from PBMCs, obtained from culture after CMV antigen stimulation. These receptors were obtained from a human donor in good health (CMV status not recorded). Some clones in this sample may be carry-over from other donors' samples.

The V gene is TRBV19, the J gene TRBJ1-3; no clear D gene. There are 15 residues in the CDR3. Germline values: CDR1 LNHDA, CDR2 SQIVND (reference sequence). The V gene lost 7 bases and the J gene lost 0 bases, with 13 bases spanning the gap. CDR3 in DNA: TGTGCCAGTACCGATCTCCGGGGCTCTGGAAACACCATATATTTT. Amino acid sequence: CASTDLRGSGNTIYF.

The genes are TRBV24-1 and TRBJ2-2; 10 bases align to TRBD1. The germline CDR1 and CDR2 sequences are KGHDR and SFDVKD. This CDR3 spans 18 amino acids. The junction had 4 bases not matched to a gene; V was cut back by 0 bases and J by 1 base. The CDR3 is CATSDLPGTGVNTGELFF. The CDR3 coding sequence is TGTGCCACCAGTGATTTGCCTGGGACAGGGGTGAACACCGGGGAGCTGTTTTTT.

At least ten counts were recorded for this clonotype. This chain links TRBV28 with TRBJ1-5; D is unclear. Germline-derived CDR1 and CDR2 are MDHEN and SYDVKM. V was clipped by 0 bases and J by 6 bases, with 3 bases between them. This CDR3 contains 12 residues. The DNA for the CDR3 is TGTGCCAGCAGTTTATGGGCTCAGCCCCAGCATTTT. Encoded protein: CASSLWAQPQHF.

In this sample, this clonotype turned up a few times. The V gene is TRBV27, the J gene TRBJ1-1; 9 nucleotides agree with TRBD1. The trim removed 6 bases at V and 3 bases at J, leaving 8 bases unmatched. The CDR3 is 15 amino acids. Germline V gene data show CDR1 as MNHEY and CDR2 as SMNVEV (reference sequence). This chain's CDR3 is CASRLYRGPDTEAFF. CDR3 in DNA: TGTGCCAGCAGACTCTACAGGGGGCCCGACACTGAAGCTTTCTTT.